These 20 T cell receptor beta chains were all obtained from the same sample, sequenced in a study of T cell responses to AZD1222 COVID-19 vaccine. The method was immunoSEQ multiplex PCR; TCRdb's version includes in-frame clones alone and lacks a portion of them. The profile shows approximately 120,000 clones, nearly 90% of them singletons. The sample here was peripheral blood, taken on day 0 of MenACWY control vaccination. The origin of the receptors is an adult in good health.

This clone was counted between two and nine times. The genes are TRBV7-8 and TRBJ1-5, with a tentative D call TRBD1 (6 bases). Per the germline V gene, CDR1 is SGHVS and CDR2 is FQNEAQ. Trimming shortened V by 1 base and J by 2 bases, and 6 bases separated the two germline ends. The CDR3 covers 14 residues. This chain's CDR3 is CASSLGTGNQPQHF. The CDR3 DNA sequence: TGTGCCAGCAGCTTAGGGACAGGCAATCAGCCCCAGCATTTT. Full variable domain (missing parts from reference TRBV7-8 and TRBJ1-5): GAGVSQSPRYKVAKRGQDVALRCDPISGHVSLFWYQQALGQGPEFLTYFQNEAQLDKSGLPSDRFFAERPEGSVSTLKIQRTQQEDSAVYLCASSLGTGNQPQHFGDGTRLSIL.

The chain uses TRBV6-2 or TRBV6-3 and TRBJ2-7, with TRBD2 matching over 8 bases. Per the germline V gene, CDR1 is MNHEY and CDR2 is SVGEGT. The length of the CDR3 is 16 residues. With V trimmed by 5 bases and J by 2 bases, 11 bases remained unmatched. The CDR3 nucleotides are TGTGCCAGCAGTAACTACAGAAGCGGGAGTCCCTACGAGCAGTACTTC. This codes for CASSNYRSGSPYEQYF.

This chain joins TRBV10-3 and TRBJ2-2; D remains unclear. Germline V gene data show CDR1 as ENHRY and CDR2 as SYGVKD. The CDR3 is made up of 13 amino acids. V shed 4 bases and J shed 0 bases, with 3 bases lying between them. CDR3 region: CAISVANTGELFF. In nucleotides, the CDR3 is TGTGCCATCAGTGTGGCGAACACCGGGGAGCTGTTTTTT.

This clone was picked up one time. This rearrangement joins TRBV9 to TRBJ2-1; 7 nucleotides align to TRBD2. Germline assignment: CDR1 SGDLS and CDR2 YYNGEE. Trimming at V came to 0 bases and at J to 7 bases, leaving 10 bases not matched to a gene. The CDR3 is 16 amino acids. The CDR3 sequence: CASSVELRGTENEQFF. In DNA, the CDR3 is TGTGCCAGCAGCGTAGAACTGCGGGGGACCGAGAATGAGCAGTTCTTC.

The V gene is TRBV4-2, the J gene TRBJ2-7, with D unclear. Germline V gives CDR1 LGHNA, CDR2 YNFKEQ. V lost 4 bases, J lost 0 bases, and 13 bases lay in between. The CDR3 has 15 residues. CDR3 residues: CASSPSRIDSYEQYF. DNA for the CDR3: TGTGCCAGCAGCCCCTCTAGGATAGACTCCTACGAGCAGTACTTC.

V is TRBV3-1 (or the pseudogene TRBV3-2) and J is TRBJ2-7; 11 bases map to TRBD2. The junction had 6 bases not matched to a gene; V was cut back by 1 base and J by 10 bases. The CDR3 length is 14 residues. Germline loops: CDR1 LGHDT, CDR2 YNNKEL (reference sequence). The DNA for the CDR3 is TGTGCCAGCAGCCAAGTCACTAGCGGGGGATTACAGTACTTC. Translation: CASSQVTSGGLQYF.

The chain carries TRBV5-1 and TRBJ2-2, with 7 bases lining up with TRBD2. CDR3 length equals 16 residues. Losses at the gene ends were 0 bases for V and 1 base for J; bases not matched to a gene: 3. Germline V gives CDR1 SGHRS, CDR2 YFSETQ. CDR3 coding DNA: TGCGCCAGCAGCTTGGTCGCTAGCGGGAACACCGGGGAGCTGTTTTTT. Protein sequence: CASSLVASGNTGELFF. Together with reference TRBV5-1 and TRBJ2-2, the CDR3 gives the full variable domain: KAGVTQTPRYLIKTRGQQVTLSCSPISGHRSVSWYQQTPGQGLQFLFEYFSETQRNKGNFPGRFSGRQFSNSRSEMNVSTLELGDSALYLCASSLVASGNTGELFFGEGSRLTVL.

This clone was counted only a few times. The chain combines TRBV6-1 with TRBJ2-1; D unclear. Trimming left V 0 bases short and J 9 bases short, with 9 bases between. The germline V gene has CDR1 MNHNS and CDR2 SASEGT. The CDR3 has 13 residues. The DNA for the CDR3 is TGTGCCAGCAGTGAAGCGGCGCTACGTGAGCAGTTCTTC. It translates to CASSEAALREQFF.

The chain carries TRBV9 and TRBJ1-1; 8 positions agree with TRBD1. The CDR3 spans 14 residues. V was clipped by 3 bases and J by 2 bases; unmatched bases: 3. CDR1 is SGDLS, CDR2 YYNGEE, per germline. DNA for the CDR3: TGTGCCAGCAGCGCGACAGGGGAAAACACTGAAGCTTTCTTT. Protein sequence: CASSATGENTEAFF.

V and J are TRBV29-1 and TRBJ2-7, with a possible D match to TRBD1 (6 bases). The CDR3 spans 11 residues. The germline CDR1 and CDR2 sequences are SQVTM and ANQGSEA. The V end was cut by 6 bases, the J end by 6 bases, with 12 bases between. CDR3 sequence reads: CSVSNRVEQYF. As DNA, the CDR3 is TGCAGCGTAAGCAACAGGGTCGAGCAGTACTTC.

The chain combines TRBV19 with TRBJ1-4; D ambiguous. Germline V CDR1 and CDR2: LNHDA, SQIVND (reference sequence). V lost 5 bases, J lost 3 bases, and 10 bases lay in between. The length of the CDR3 is 14 residues. Here the CDR3 DNA reads TGTGCCAGTAGTTACGGCAGCGCTAATGAAAAACTGTTTTTT. It encodes CASSYGSANEKLFF. The entire variable domain, with the rest obtained from reference TRBV19 and TRBJ1-4, is as follows: DGGITQSPKYLFRKEGQNVTLSCEQNLNHDAMYWYRQDPGQGLRLIYYSQIVNDFQKGDIAEGYSVSREKKESFPLTVTSAQKNPTAFYLCASSYGSANEKLFFGSGTQLSVL.

The chain uses TRBV12-3 or TRBV12-4 and TRBJ2-7; no clear D. The CDR3 consists of 12 residues. Trimming took off 5 bases at V and 2 bases at J, with 7 bases between the two ends. The CDR3 spells CASSLMPYEQYF. The CDR3 DNA sequence: TGTGCCAGCAGTCTCATGCCCTACGAGCAGTACTTC.

The rearrangement uses TRBV7-3 and TRBJ2-2; the D gene could be TRBD1 or TRBD2 (5 bases each). Per germline, CDR1 SGHTA and CDR2 FQGTGA. Trimming took off 0 bases at V and 1 base at J, with 9 bases between the two ends. The CDR3 is made up of 16 amino acids. The CDR3 reads CASSLTGAKNTGELFF. CDR3 bases: TGTGCCAGCAGCTTAACCGGGGCGAAGAACACCGGGGAGCTGTTTTTT.

V usage is TRBV11-2 and J usage is TRBJ1-3; the D is unclear. CDR3 size: 15 residues. Per the germline V gene, CDR1 is SGHAT and CDR2 is FQNNGV. Trimming pared 0 bases from V and 0 bases from J, leaving 6 bases between. CDR3 nucleotide sequence: TGTGCCAGCAGCTTAGAAGGTTTCTCTGGAAACACCATATATTTT. The encoded protein is CASSLEGFSGNTIYF.

The chain joins TRBV19 to TRBJ2-1; 8 bases align to TRBD1. The CDR3 has 16 amino acids. The V gene end was trimmed by 3 bases and the J gene end by 3 bases; junction bases not matched to a gene: 7. Looked up from germline, CDR1 is LNHDA and CDR2 is SQIVND (reference sequence). CDR3 residues: CASSIPGTGYYNEQFF. CDR3 nucleotides: TGTGCCAGTAGTATTCCAGGGACAGGTTACTACAATGAGCAGTTCTTC. Combining the CDR3 with reference TRBV19 and TRBJ2-1 gives the whole variable domain DGGITQSPKYLFRKEGQNVTLSCEQNLNHDAMYWYRQDPGQGLRLIYYSQIVNDFQKGDIAEGYSVSREKKESFPLTVTSAQKNPTAFYLCASSIPGTGYYNEQFFGPGTRLTVL.

By proportion, this clone is medium-sized. CDR3 in amino acids: CASFETGNYGYTF. CDR3 DNA: TGTGCCAGCTTCGAGACAGGGAACTATGGCTACACCTTC. This chain joins TRBV2 and TRBJ1-2, with TRBD1 matching over 7 bases. Germline values: CDR1 SNHLY, CDR2 FYNNEI. V gave up 8 bases and J gave up 2 bases; unmatched junction bases: 5. This CDR3 comprises 13 residues.

This clone was counted only a few times. V and J are TRBV6-6 and TRBJ2-6, with D unresolved. V was trimmed by 10 bases and J by 1 base, leaving 8 bases between them. The CDR3 covers 13 residues. Germline CDR1 and CDR2: MNHNY and SVGAGI (reference sequence). DNA of the CDR3: TGTGCCACGTTGGATTCTGGGGCCAACGTCCTGACTTTC. Protein product: CATLDSGANVLTF.

The chain uses TRBV14 and TRBJ2-3; TRBD1 agrees at 9 bases. Trimming at V came to 1 base and at J to 6 bases, leaving 5 bases not matched to a gene. The CDR3 has 15 residues. Germline values: CDR1 SGHDN, CDR2 FVKESK. The CDR3 nucleotides are TGTGCCAGCAGCCAAGCCACAGGGGGCGCGGATACGCAGTATTTT. Amino acids: CASSQATGGADTQYF.

This clone is a singleton in its sample. The chain is built from TRBV27 and TRBJ2-1; 10 bases map to TRBD2. The CDR3 length is 15 residues. Germline-derived CDR1 and CDR2 are MNHEY and SMNVEV (reference sequence). V lost 3 bases to trimming and J lost 6 bases; unmatched junction nucleotides: 5. The DNA for the CDR3 is TGTGCCAGCAGTTTGGGAGCGGGAGGGGGCAATGAGCAGTTCTTC. Translation gives CASSLGAGGGNEQFF.

V and J are TRBV28 and TRBJ1-6, with D possibly TRBD1 on 6 matching bases. The V gene's germline CDR1 is MDHEN and CDR2 SYDVKM. This CDR3 region has 12 residues. V was shortened by 11 bases and J by 10 bases, with 15 bases between the two germline ends. CDR3 bases: TGTGCCTCCCGGGGGGGCGACTCACCCCTCCACTTT. This translates into CASRGGDSPLHF.